Below are 30 T cell receptor beta chains sequenced from a single sample in a study of cytomegalovirus exposure and HLA in healthy donors. Clones were read by immunoSEQ multiplex PCR, and TCRdb kept only the in-frame ones, dropping some. The sample records around 350,000 clones, approximately 90% being singletons. The sample comprised PBMCs. These receptors came from a woman between 18 and 29 years old in good health and CMV-seronegative.

CDR3 nucleotide sequence: TGCGCCAGCAGCTTGGGTTCGACTAATGAAAAACTGTTTTTT. It codes for CASSLGSTNEKLFF. The chain employs TRBV5-1 and TRBJ1-4; D ambiguous. The CDR3 consists of 14 residues. Trimming stripped 0 bases from V and 2 bases from J, with 5 bases between. Germline V gene data show CDR1 as SGHRS and CDR2 as YFSETQ.

The chain joins TRBV2 to TRBJ1-1; 7 bases align to TRBD1. There are 16 residues in the CDR3. Losses at the gene ends were 5 bases for V and 2 bases for J; bases not matched to a gene: 11. CDR1 and CDR2 from the germline V gene are SNHLY and FYNNEI. The CDR3 spells CASSLLRQGGNTEAFF. The DNA for the CDR3 is TGTGCCAGCAGTCTCCTCAGACAGGGAGGTAACACTGAAGCTTTCTTT.

This clone was observed a single time. The gene calls are TRBV4-1 and TRBJ2-3; D possibly corresponds to TRBD2 (7 bases). The CDR3 totals 16 residues. Germline V gene data show CDR1 as MGHRA and CDR2 as YSYEKL. The germline V and J ends were trimmed by 0 bases and 4 bases, with 14 bases remaining between them. The CDR3 is CASSQDRGGGPDTQYF. Here the CDR3 DNA reads TGCGCCAGCAGCCAAGATAGGGGGGGCGGTCCAGATACGCAGTATTTT.

V is TRBV28 and J is TRBJ2-2, with 7 bases identical to TRBD2. V was pared by 2 bases and J by 6 bases, with 9 bases of the junction left unmatched. The germline V gene has CDR1 MDHEN and CDR2 SYDVKM. This CDR3 comprises 16 residues. CDR3 in amino acids: CASSLVGAGKAGELFF. The DNA of the CDR3 is TGTGCCAGCAGTTTAGTGGGAGCGGGAAAGGCCGGGGAGCTGTTTTTT.

J is TRBJ1-2 and V is TRBV27; maybe TRBD1 (6 bases). Trimming pared 3 bases from V and 2 bases from J, leaving 19 bases between. Germline V gene data show CDR1 as MNHEY and CDR2 as SMNVEV (reference sequence). CDR3 length equals 17 residues. CDR3: CASSFRPWTVENYGYTF. CDR3 nucleotide sequence: TGTGCCAGCAGTTTTAGGCCGTGGACAGTCGAGAACTATGGCTACACCTTC.

This clone was recorded a few times. Distinct nucleotide sequences in the sample also encode this CDR3. The chain has TRBV4-1 and TRBJ2-7; D is ambiguous. This CDR3 spans 13 amino acids. V gave up 1 base and J gave up 0 bases, with 4 bases separating them. Germline CDR1 is MGHRA and CDR2 is YSYEKL. The CDR3 DNA reads TGCGCCAGCAGCCAAGCAGGCTCCTACGAGCAGTACTTC. Amino acids: CASSQAGSYEQYF.

The genes are TRBV27 and TRBJ2-3; 12 nucleotides agree with TRBD2. CDR1 is MNHEY, CDR2 SMNVEV, per germline (reference sequence). Trimming removed 1 base from V and 5 bases from J; junction bases left unmatched: 10. This CDR3 spans 18 amino acids. The CDR3 here is CASSLLLAGGALGDTQYF. The CDR3 coding sequence is TGTGCCAGCAGTTTATTACTAGCGGGAGGTGCCTTGGGAGATACGCAGTATTTT.

This clone was picked up a small number of times. The chain links TRBV6-4 to TRBJ2-1; TRBD2 agrees at 7 bases. V dropped 6 bases and J dropped 4; count of bases not matched to a gene: 3. The germline V gene has CDR1 MRHNA and CDR2 SNTAGT. This CDR3 contains 13 residues. The DNA for the CDR3 is TGTGCCAGCAGCCTAGCGGTATACAATGAGCAGTTCTTC. It is translated as CASSLAVYNEQFF.

The chain is built from TRBV27 and TRBJ2-7; D may be TRBD1 (6 bases). V lost 4 bases to trimming and J lost 3 bases, with 13 bases between them. Looked up from germline, CDR1 is MNHEY and CDR2 is SMNVEV (reference sequence). The CDR3 consists of 14 residues. This CDR3 reads CASSSPGAHYEQYF. The DNA of the CDR3 is TGTGCCAGCAGTTCCCCAGGGGCCCACTACGAGCAGTACTTC.

The chain carries TRBV7-6 and TRBJ2-3; perhaps TRBD2 as D (7 bases). The V gene lost 1 base and the J gene lost 1 base, with 15 bases spanning the gap. The germline gives CDR1 SGHVS, CDR2 FNYEAQ. The CDR3 spans 17 residues. As DNA, the CDR3 is TGTGCCAGCAGCTTAGTTACGGGGGGCGGTGGCACAGATACGCAGTATTTT. The encoded protein is CASSLVTGGGGTDTQYF.

The chain combines TRBV5-1 with TRBJ2-2; 11 bases match TRBD2. Germline-derived CDR1 and CDR2 are SGHRS and YFSETQ. The CDR3 is 14 residues long. Trimming removed 1 base from V and 7 bases from J; junction bases left unmatched: 0. For the CDR3, the DNA is TGCGCCAGCAGCTTGACTAGCGGGAGCGGGGAGCTGTTTTTT. Protein: CASSLTSGSGELFF.

The chain links TRBV9 to TRBJ2-7; 7 bases match TRBD2. This CDR3 has 16 amino acids. V shed 3 bases and J 2 bases; nucleotides not matched to a gene: 11. From germline, CDR1 is SGDLS and CDR2 YYNGEE. The CDR3 loop is CASSASLGGIPYEQYF. The DNA for the CDR3 is TGTGCCAGCAGCGCGAGCCTGGGGGGGATCCCCTACGAGCAGTACTTC.

The chain recombines TRBV4-1 with TRBJ2-2; 9 bases map to TRBD2. The CDR3 runs 17 residues. The germline CDR1 and CDR2 sequences are MGHRA and YSYEKL. Trimming took 8 bases from V and 4 from J; bases not matched to a gene: 14. CDR3 region: CASSSPAGGPGTGELFF. The CDR3, as DNA: TGCGCCAGCTCATCACCGGCGGGGGGGCCGGGCACCGGGGAGCTGTTTTTT.

The chain employs TRBV6-5 and TRBJ2-5; 10 bases line up with TRBD1. This CDR3 is 15 amino acids long. CDR1 MNHEY and CDR2 SVGAGI come from the germline V gene. Germline trimming cut 6 bases from V and 1 base from J; bases unmatched to any gene: 5. The DNA for the CDR3 is TGTGCCAGCAGCGGTAGACAGGGGGCCCAAGAGACCCAGTACTTC. The encoded protein is CASSGRQGAQETQYF.

The V call is TRBV6-5, the J call TRBJ2-7; TRBD1 agrees at 7 bases. V lost 5 bases, J lost 4 bases, and 8 bases stayed unmatched. There are 14 residues in the CDR3. From germline, CDR1 is MNHEY and CDR2 SVGAGI. CDR3 protein: CASSPQGQMYEQYF. CDR3 nucleotides: TGTGCCAGCAGTCCCCAGGGACAGATGTACGAGCAGTACTTC.

The chain is built from TRBV2 and TRBJ2-1, with D unclear. The V gene's germline CDR1 is SNHLY and CDR2 FYNNEI. Trimming pared 9 bases from V and 0 bases from J, leaving 15 bases between. This CDR3 has 15 residues. CDR3 nucleotide sequence: TGTGCCAGGAATGAGGAACATAGCTCCTACAATGAGCAGTTCTTC. Protein product: CARNEEHSSYNEQFF.

V and J are TRBV4-1 and TRBJ2-1; a weak D match, TRBD1 (7 bases). The V and J ends lost 1 base and 4 bases respectively, with 17 bases between them. This CDR3 spans 17 amino acids. CDR1 and CDR2 from the germline V gene are MGHRA and YSYEKL. CDR3 loop: CASSQVRQGRGYNEQFF. The CDR3 DNA sequence: TGCGCCAGCAGCCAAGTTAGACAGGGTCGGGGGTACAATGAGCAGTTCTTC.

The V gene is TRBV6-1, the J gene TRBJ2-4; D is possibly TRBD1 (7 bases). Per the germline V gene, CDR1 is MNHNS and CDR2 is SASEGT. V lost 4 bases and J lost 7, with 14 bases in between. This CDR3 comprises 14 residues. Here the CDR3 DNA reads TGTGCCAGCAGTGTGTCAGGGGGGAATAACATTCAGTACTTC. Protein: CASSVSGGNNIQYF.

The chain has TRBV13 and TRBJ2-1, with 7 bases matching TRBD1. The CDR3 runs to 15 residues. Germline V lookup: CDR1 PRHDT, CDR2 FYEKMQ (reference sequence). V dropped 5 bases and J dropped 6; count of bases not matched to a gene: 10. The CDR3 here is CASSPRGSGINEQFF. The CDR3, as DNA: TGTGCCAGCAGCCCCAGGGGGTCCGGGATCAATGAGCAGTTCTTC.

The chain links TRBV4-1 to TRBJ2-7, with 7 bases fitting TRBD1. CDR3 length equals 16 residues. Germline CDR1 reads MGHRA; CDR2 reads YSYEKL. J gave up 0 bases and V 1 base, and 6 bases lay outside the gene matches. CDR3 residues: CASSQGQGPSSYEQYF. The CDR3 DNA reads TGCGCCAGCAGCCAAGGACAGGGACCGAGCTCCTACGAGCAGTACTTC.

The CDR3 region is CASSEGEVPEAFF. The CDR3, as DNA: TGTGCCAGCAGTGAAGGAGAGGTTCCTGAAGCTTTCTTT. The gene calls are TRBV6-1 and TRBJ1-1; D is uncertain. Germline V gene sequence: CDR1 MNHNS, CDR2 SASEGT. V lost 1 base and J 6 bases, leaving 9 bases between the germline ends. The CDR3 contains 13 residues.

The V gene is TRBV7-3, the J gene TRBJ2-3; D is uncertain. CDR3 length: 16 amino acids. Germline CDR1 SGHTA, CDR2 FQGTGA. Trimming left V 5 bases short and J 2 bases short, with 17 bases between. CDR3 sequence (DNA): TGTGCCAGCAGCCCCCTCGAGAGCGCGGCCACAGATACGCAGTATTTT. Translating gives CASSPLESAATDTQYF.

In its sample, this clone was seen once. V is TRBV7-6 and J is TRBJ1-1; TRBD1 aligns across 9 bases. The CDR3 has 15 residues. V was clipped by 2 bases and J by 2 bases; unmatched bases: 3. Germline loops: CDR1 SGHVS, CDR2 FNYEAQ. CDR3 sequence reads: CASSLRTGENTEAFF. DNA for the CDR3: TGTGCCAGCAGCTTACGGACAGGGGAAAACACTGAAGCTTTCTTT.

This chain uses TRBV27 with TRBJ2-4, with D perhaps matching TRBD2 (5 bases). This CDR3 comprises 15 residues. Trimming removed 6 bases at V and 6 bases at J, with 18 bases between. CDR1 MNHEY and CDR2 SMNVEV come from the germline V gene (reference sequence). CDR3 protein: CASSSREGVANIQYF. The CDR3 DNA follows: TGTGCCAGCAGCTCCCGAGAGGGAGTCGCAAACATTCAGTACTTC.

This CDR3 reads CASSSGQGPYEQYF. The CDR3, as DNA: TGTGCCAGCAGTTCGGGACAGGGCCCCTACGAGCAGTACTTC. The chain joins TRBV27 to TRBJ2-7; 9 bases map to TRBD1. The CDR3 consists of 14 residues. V was pared by 4 bases and J by 2 bases, with 3 bases of the junction left unmatched. Per germline, CDR1 MNHEY and CDR2 SMNVEV (reference sequence).

This rearrangement joins TRBV6-6 to TRBJ1-5, with D possibly being TRBD1 (6 bases). Per the germline V gene, CDR1 is MNHNY and CDR2 is SVGAGI (reference sequence). V was shortened by 7 bases and J by 1 base, with 17 bases between the two germline ends. The CDR3 spans 16 residues. The chain's CDR3 is CASTRSGDNSNQPQHF. The CDR3 DNA is TGTGCCAGCACGAGGTCCGGGGACAACAGCAATCAGCCCCAGCATTTT.

The chain recombines TRBV28 with TRBJ2-7, with 12 bases fitting TRBD2. In germline, CDR1 is MDHEN, CDR2 SYDVKM. Trimming took 1 base from V and 5 from J; bases not matched to a gene: 9. The CDR3 is made up of 17 amino acids. The CDR3 DNA is TGTGCCAGCAGTTTATCCGCGACTAGCGGGAGTCGCGACGAGCAGTACTTC. Amino acid sequence: CASSLSATSGSRDEQYF. Using reference TRBV28 and TRBJ2-7 for the parts outside the CDR3, the full variable domain is DVKVTQSSRYLVKRTGEKVFLECVQDMDHENMFWYRQDPGLGLRLIYFSYDVKMKEKGDIPEGYSVSREKKERFSLILESASTNQTSMYLCASSLSATSGSRDEQYFGPGTRLTVT.

This chain connects TRBV6-8 to TRBJ2-7; 7 bases match TRBD2. Germline values: CDR1 MNHGY, CDR2 SAAAGT. Trimming removed 8 bases from V and 2 bases from J; junction bases left unmatched: 12. The CDR3 is 15 amino acids. The CDR3: CASGGGLPEPYEQYF. The CDR3 nucleotides read TGTGCCAGCGGGGGGGGACTACCCGAGCCCTACGAGCAGTACTTC.

This sequence joins TRBV5-1 and TRBJ1-4; 8 bases align to TRBD1. The CDR3 has 16 residues. Losses at the gene ends were 5 bases for V and 9 bases for J; bases not matched to a gene: 15. CDR1 and CDR2 (germline): SGHRS, YFSETQ. CDR3 bases: TGCGCCAGCAGTTTGACCGGACAGGGTGGTCGTCAAAAACTGTTTTTT. Amino acids: CASSLTGQGGRQKLFF.

V gene TRBV28 combines with J gene TRBJ1-6; no clear D gene. V lost 6 bases to trimming and J lost 8 bases, with 14 bases between them. This CDR3 is built from 14 residues. The germline V gene has CDR1 MDHEN and CDR2 SYDVKM. The CDR3 loop is CASSLPAGHSPLHF. The CDR3 DNA follows: TGTGCCAGCAGCCTTCCGGCGGGCCATTCACCCCTCCACTTT.